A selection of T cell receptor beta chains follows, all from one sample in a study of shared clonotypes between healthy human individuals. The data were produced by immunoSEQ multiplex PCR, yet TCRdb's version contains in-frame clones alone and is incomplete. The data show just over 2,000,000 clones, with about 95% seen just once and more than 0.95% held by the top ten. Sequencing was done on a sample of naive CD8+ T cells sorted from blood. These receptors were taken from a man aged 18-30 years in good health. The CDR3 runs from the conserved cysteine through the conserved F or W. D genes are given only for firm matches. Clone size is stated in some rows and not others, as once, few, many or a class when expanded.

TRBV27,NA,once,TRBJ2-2,TGTGCCAGCAGGGGGCCTAACACCGGGGAGCTGTTTTTT,CASRGPNTGELFF
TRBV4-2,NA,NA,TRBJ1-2,TGTGCCAGCAGCCAAGATCTAGCAGCCCCGGTTGAGGACTATGGCTACACCTTC,CASSQDLAAPVEDYGYTF
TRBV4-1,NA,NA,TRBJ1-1,TGCGCCAGCAGGAAGCGTACCACTGATTCGAACACTGAAGCTTTCTTT,CASRKRTTDSNTEAFF
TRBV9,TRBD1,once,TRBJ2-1,TGTGCCAGCAGCGGCCCGGGACAGTCCTACAATGAGCAGTTCTTC,CASSGPGQSYNEQFF
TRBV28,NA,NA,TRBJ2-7,TGTGCCAGCTCAATCAGGGGCCGTCGCACCGAGCAGTACTTC,CASSIRGRRTEQYF
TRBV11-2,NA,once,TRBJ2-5,TGTGCCAGCAGTCCACCACACGGGGGTCGGGAGACCCAGTACTTC,CASSPPHGGRETQYF
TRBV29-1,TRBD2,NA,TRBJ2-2,TGCAGCGTTGAACTAGCGGGAGTACACGGGGAGCTGTTTTTT,CSVELAGVHGELFF
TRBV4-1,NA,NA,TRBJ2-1,TGCGCCAGCACCCTTACAGTGATCTCCTACAATGAGCAGTTCTTC,CASTLTVISYNEQFF
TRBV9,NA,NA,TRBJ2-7,TGTGCCAGCAGCGTGGGTCCAGGCGAGACCTACGAGCAGTACTTC,CASSVGPGETYEQYF
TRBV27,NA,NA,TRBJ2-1,TGTGCCAGCAGTTTCTCCCCCCCTTCGGCGGTCGTCGATGAGCAGTTCTTC,CASSFSPPSAVVDEQFF
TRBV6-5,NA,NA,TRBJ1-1,TGTGCCAGCAGCCTCCAGCGGGGCAACACTGAAGCTTTCTTT,CASSLQRGNTEAFF
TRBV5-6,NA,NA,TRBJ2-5,TGTGCCAGCAGCTTGGGATCTTGGACCCAGTACTTC,CASSLGSWTQYF
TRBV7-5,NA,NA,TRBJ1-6,TGTGCCAGAAGCCTAACGGGGGGGATTTATAATTCACCCCTCCACTTT,CARSLTGGIYNSPLHF
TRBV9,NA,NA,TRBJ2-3,TGTGCCAGCAGCGACACCCCGGAAGGTCACTGGGATACGCAGTATTTT,CASSDTPEGHWDTQYF
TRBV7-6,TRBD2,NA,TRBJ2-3,TGTGCCAGCAGTCTCAGCGGGGGGGCCCCAGATACGCAGTATTTT,CASSLSGGAPDTQYF
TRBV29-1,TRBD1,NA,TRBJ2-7,TGCAGCGCGGGACAGGAGCCCTACGAGCAGTACTTC,CSAGQEPYEQYF
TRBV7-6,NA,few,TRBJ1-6,TGTGCCAGCAGCTTAGATGGCGGATATAATTCACCCCTCCACTTT,CASSLDGGYNSPLHF
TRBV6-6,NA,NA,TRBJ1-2,TGTGCCAGCACCATCACATCAGCTAACCATGGCTACACCTTC,CASTITSANHGYTF
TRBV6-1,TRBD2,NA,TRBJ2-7,TGTGCCAGCAGTGAAGGGGCGGGAGGCCCCTACGAGCAGTACTTC,CASSEGAGGPYEQYF
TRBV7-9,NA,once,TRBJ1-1,TGTGCCAGCAGCTTATCCCCGATTAACGATAACACTGAAGCTTTCTTT,CASSLSPINDNTEAFF
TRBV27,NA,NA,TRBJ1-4,TGTGCCAGCAGTTCCTCGGCCTACTCGGAGCAATCAACTAATGAAAAACTGTTTTTT,CASSSSAYSEQSTNEKLFF
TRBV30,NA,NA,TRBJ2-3,TGTGCCTGGAAGGGGCGTAGCATAGGCACAGATACGCAGTATTTT,CAWKGRSIGTDTQYF
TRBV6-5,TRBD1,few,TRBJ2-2,TGTGCCAGCAGCAGGACAGGGGAAAACACCGGGGAGCTGTTTTTT,CASSRTGENTGELFF
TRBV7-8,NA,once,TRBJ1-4,TGTGCCAGCAACTCCGGCGGTGTTCGGGACGGGAGTGAAAAACTGTTTTTT,CASNSGGVRDGSEKLFF
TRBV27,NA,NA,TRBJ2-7,TGTGCCAGTTCTAGCGTTGCGGGCTACGAGCAGTACTTC,CASSSVAGYEQYF
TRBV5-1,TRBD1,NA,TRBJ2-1,TGCGCCAGCAGCTTACGACAGGGGACATACAATGAGCAGTTCTTC,CASSLRQGTYNEQFF
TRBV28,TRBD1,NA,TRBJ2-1,TGTGCCAGCAGTTTAGGGACAGGGGCCCGCAATGAGCAGTTCTTC,CASSLGTGARNEQFF
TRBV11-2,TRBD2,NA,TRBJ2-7,TGTGCCAGCAGCTTAGTTACAGCGGGAGGTTACGAGCAGTACTTC,CASSLVTAGGYEQYF
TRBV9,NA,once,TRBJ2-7,TGTGCCAGCAGCGTAGGGGGGACATACTACGAGCAGTACTTC,CASSVGGTYYEQYF
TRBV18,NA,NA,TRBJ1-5,TGTGCCAGCTCACCTTCCCCCGGCGATAGCAATCAGCCCCAGCATTTT,CASSPSPGDSNQPQHF
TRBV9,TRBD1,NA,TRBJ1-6,TGTGCCAGCAGCGTCAGCCGGGACAGTTATAATTCACCCCTCCACTTT,CASSVSRDSYNSPLHF
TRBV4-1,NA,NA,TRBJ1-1,TGCGCCAGCAGCCAAGACCCCGCTGTAGGGCTGAACACTGAAGCTTTCTTT,CASSQDPAVGLNTEAFF
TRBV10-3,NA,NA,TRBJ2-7,TGTGCCATCAGTGAGTCCGGGGAGCGGTATTACGAGCAGTACTTC,CAISESGERYYEQYF
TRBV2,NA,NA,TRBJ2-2,TGTGCCAGCAATGCAGGGCGGGACACCGGGGAGCTGTTTTTT,CASNAGRDTGELFF
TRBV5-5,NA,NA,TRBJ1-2,TGTGCCAGCAGCTTGGGGAACTATGGCTACACCTTC,CASSLGNYGYTF
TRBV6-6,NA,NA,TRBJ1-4,TGTGCCAGCAGACGAGCAACTAATGAAAAACTGTTTTTT,CASRRATNEKLFF
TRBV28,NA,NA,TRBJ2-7,TGTGCCAGCAGTCCACTCCCCGAGGCCGAGCAGTACTTC,CASSPLPEAEQYF
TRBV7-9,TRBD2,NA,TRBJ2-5,TGTGCCAGCAGCTCTCTGACTAGCGGGGTGGGAGAGACCCAGTACTTC,CASSSLTSGVGETQYF
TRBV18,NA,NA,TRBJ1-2,TGTGCCAGCTCACCACCGGACAGTTTCTATGGCTACACCTTC,CASSPPDSFYGYTF